Below, 11 T cell receptor beta chains from the same sample are listed, as sequenced in a study of blood T cell repertoires in COVID-19. The table came from immunoSEQ multiplex PCR; TCRdb's copy has only in-frame clones and leaves some out. This sample has more than 350,000 clones, with about 88% found just once. Sequencing was performed on PBMCs or T cells enriched from blood (not recorded which). These receptors originate from a woman younger than 30 who had been exposed to COVID-19.

This clone was seen more than once but under ten times. J is TRBJ2-7 and V is TRBV27; possibly TRBD1 for D (6 bases). The V gene's germline CDR1 is MNHEY and CDR2 SMNVEV (reference sequence). The CDR3 has 12 residues. V lost 6 bases and J lost 5, with 11 bases in between. The CDR3 sequence: CASRTRGHEQYF. The DNA for the CDR3 is TGTGCCAGCAGAACCAGGGGACACGAGCAGTACTTC.

V is TRBV12-3 or TRBV12-4 and J is TRBJ2-1, with TRBD2 as a possible D gene (5 bases). This CDR3 region has 12 residues. Trimming took 3 bases from V and 10 from J, leaving 10 bases between them. The CDR3 DNA sequence: TGTGCCAGCAGTTTCACGGGAACCGAGCAGTTCTTC. Translating it yields CASSFTGTEQFF.

The chain joins TRBV7-9 to TRBJ2-7; TRBD1 aligns across 7 bases. Germline CDR1 SEHNR, CDR2 FQNEAQ (reference sequence). The V and J ends lost 1 base and 3 bases, in that order; junction bases with no gene match: 3. The CDR3 is 14 amino acids. Here the CDR3 reads CASSLGRGYYEQYF. The CDR3, as DNA: TGTGCCAGCAGCTTAGGCAGGGGGTACTACGAGCAGTACTTC.

The V call is TRBV28, the J call TRBJ2-1; 7 bases match TRBD2. Germline trimming cut 9 bases from V and 6 bases from J; bases unmatched to any gene: 11. This CDR3 region has 14 residues. The germline gives CDR1 MDHEN, CDR2 SYDVKM. The CDR3 nucleotides read TGTGCCAGTAGAACCGGGGGGACGAGCAATGAGCAGTTCTTC. The encoded protein is CASRTGGTSNEQFF.

This chain joins TRBV2 and TRBJ2-2, with 7 bases fitting TRBD1. The germline V gene encodes CDR1 SNHLY and CDR2 FYNNEI. With V trimmed by 7 bases and J by 0 bases, 5 bases remained unmatched. This CDR3 is built from 15 residues. The CDR3 is CASNGQAANTGELFF. CDR3 sequence (DNA): TGTGCCAGCAACGGACAGGCGGCGAACACCGGGGAGCTGTTTTTT.

The rearrangement links TRBV23-1 to TRBJ1-2, with no clear D. TRBV23-1 is labeled an ORF, and its function is uncertain. This CDR3 is built from 14 residues. The V end was cut by 3 bases, the J end by 0 bases, with 8 bases between. The CDR3 DNA reads TGCGCCAGCAGTCATCCCAACACTAACTATGGCTACACCTTC. Its translation is CASSHPNTNYGYTF.

This clone was picked up one time. The chain carries TRBV27 and TRBJ2-7, with a tentative D call TRBD1 (6 bases). Germline V gene lookup returns CDR1 MNHEY and CDR2 SMNVEV (reference sequence). This CDR3 region has 16 residues. The V gene lost 6 bases and the J gene lost 3 bases, with 21 bases spanning the gap. CDR3 protein: CASSHRINSQGYEQYF. The CDR3 DNA reads TGTGCCAGCAGCCATCGTATTAATTCACAGGGCTACGAGCAGTACTTC.

This chain joins TRBV3-1 (or the pseudogene TRBV3-2) and TRBJ2-1; 7 bases are shared with TRBD1. CDR1 LGHDT and CDR2 YNNKEL come from the germline V gene (reference sequence). CDR3 length equals 15 residues. Trimming removed 0 bases from V and 4 bases from J; junction bases left unmatched: 3. CDR3 DNA sequence: TGTGCCAGCAGCCAAGAAGGACAGGCTTACAATGAGCAGTTCTTC. Protein: CASSQEGQAYNEQFF.

V usage is TRBV15 and J usage is TRBJ2-1; the match to TRBD1 covers 9 bases. The CDR3 spans 15 residues. Germline CDR1 is LNHNV and CDR2 is YYDKDF (reference sequence). The ends lost 5 bases at V and 1 base at J; junction bases unmatched: 3. For the CDR3, the DNA is TGTGCCACCAGCCCCGGGACAGGGTCCTACAATGAGCAGTTCTTC. Protein sequence: CATSPGTGSYNEQFF. Complete variable domain (other parts from reference TRBV15 and TRBJ2-1): DAMVIQNPRYQVTQFGKPVTLSCSQTLNHNVMYWYQQKSSQAPKLLFHYYDKDFNNEADTPDNFQSRRPNTSFCFLDIRSPGLGDTAMYLCATSPGTGSYNEQFFGPGTRLTVL.

The chain employs TRBV27 and TRBJ2-2; TRBD2 is a possible D gene (5 bases). The germline CDR1 and CDR2 sequences are MNHEY and SMNVEV (reference sequence). V lost 6 bases to trimming and J lost 1 base, with 12 bases between them. The CDR3 consists of 15 residues. The CDR3 loop reads CASSERAGNTGELFF. In DNA, the CDR3 is TGTGCCAGCAGCGAGAGGGCGGGGAACACCGGGGAGCTGTTTTTT.

V gene TRBV28 combines with J gene TRBJ2-7, with a possible D match to TRBD1 (6 bases). V was pared by 5 bases and J by 3 bases, with 17 bases between. The CDR3 consists of 15 residues. Germline lookup yields CDR1 MDHEN and CDR2 SYDVKM. The CDR3 region has the DNA TGTGCCAGCAGTCTAGGAGAGGGGGTAGGCTACGAGCAGTACTTC. Amino acids: CASSLGEGVGYEQYF.